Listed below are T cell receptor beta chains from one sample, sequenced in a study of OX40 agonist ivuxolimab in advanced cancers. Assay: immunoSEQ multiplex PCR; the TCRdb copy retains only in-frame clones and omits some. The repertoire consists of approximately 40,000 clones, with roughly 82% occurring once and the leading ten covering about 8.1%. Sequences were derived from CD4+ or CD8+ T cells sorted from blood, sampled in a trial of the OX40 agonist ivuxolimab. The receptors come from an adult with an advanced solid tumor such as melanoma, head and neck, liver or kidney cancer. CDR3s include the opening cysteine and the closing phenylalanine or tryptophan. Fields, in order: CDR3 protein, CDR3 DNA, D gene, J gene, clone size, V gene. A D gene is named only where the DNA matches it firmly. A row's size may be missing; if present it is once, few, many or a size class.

CDR3 protein: CASSRGRDYGYTF
CDR3 DNA: TGTGCCAGCAGCCGGGGACGGGACTATGGCTACACCTTC
D gene: -
J gene: TRBJ1-2
clone size: -
V gene: TRBV5-6

CDR3 protein: CASSRAATSTDTQYF
CDR3 DNA: TGTGCCAGCAGCCGAGCAGCTACTAGCACAGATACGCAGTATTTT
D gene: -
J gene: TRBJ2-3
clone size: -
V gene: TRBV7-7

CDR3 protein: CAWSSGQDNSPLHF
CDR3 DNA: TGTGCCTGGAGCTCGGGACAGGATAATTCACCCCTCCACTTT
D gene: TRBD1
J gene: TRBJ1-6
clone size: once
V gene: TRBV30

CDR3 protein: CASSPRSSGAQETQYF
CDR3 DNA: TGTGCCAGCAGCCCACGCTCTAGCGGGGCTCAAGAGACCCAGTACTTC
D gene: TRBD2
J gene: TRBJ2-5
clone size: -
V gene: TRBV5-4

CDR3 protein: CASSSAYYGYTF
CDR3 DNA: TGTGCCAGCAGTTCGGCCTACTATGGCTACACCTTC
D gene: -
J gene: TRBJ1-2
clone size: -
V gene: TRBV6-6

CDR3 protein: CASSLVPGSNEKLFF
CDR3 DNA: TGTGCCAGCAGCTTAGTCCCCGGGAGTAATGAAAAACTGTTTTTT
D gene: -
J gene: TRBJ1-4
clone size: -
V gene: TRBV7-2

CDR3 protein: CASSKGLAAVLQSRNEQFF
CDR3 DNA: TGCGCCAGCAGCAAAGGACTAGCGGCGGTATTACAATCGAGGAATGAGCAGTTCTTC
D gene: TRBD2
J gene: TRBJ2-1
clone size: -
V gene: TRBV5-1

CDR3 protein: CASSRAGSQLSTDTQYF
CDR3 DNA: TGTGCCAGCAGTCGGGCTGGGTCCCAACTTAGCACAGATACGCAGTATTTT
D gene: -
J gene: TRBJ2-3
clone size: -
V gene: TRBV28

CDR3 protein: CASSPGFRRVGYGYTF
CDR3 DNA: TGTGCCAGTAGCCCGGGTTTCCGCAGGGTCGGCTATGGCTACACCTTC
D gene: -
J gene: TRBJ1-2
clone size: few
V gene: TRBV19

CDR3 protein: CASSPRQGGFENIQYF
CDR3 DNA: TGTGCCAGCAGCCCGCGACAGGGGGGCTTTGAAAACATTCAGTACTTC
D gene: TRBD1
J gene: TRBJ2-4
clone size: -
V gene: TRBV5-6

CDR3 protein: CASSFEWGDTATNEKLFF
CDR3 DNA: TGTGCCAGCAGTTTTGAATGGGGGGACACAGCAACTAATGAAAAACTGTTTTTT
D gene: -
J gene: TRBJ1-4
clone size: -
V gene: TRBV28

CDR3 protein: CASSPTSGGSWTQYF
CDR3 DNA: TGTGCCAGCAGCCCGACTAGCGGGGGGTCATGGACCCAGTACTTC
D gene: TRBD2
J gene: TRBJ2-5
clone size: -
V gene: TRBV11-2

CDR3 protein: CSARDFYEQYF
CDR3 DNA: TGCAGTGCTAGAGATTTCTACGAGCAGTACTTC
D gene: -
J gene: TRBJ2-7
clone size: few
V gene: TRBV20-1

CDR3 protein: CASRPDGYGYTF
CDR3 DNA: TGTGCCAGCAGACCCGACGGCTATGGCTACACCTTC
D gene: -
J gene: TRBJ1-2
clone size: -
V gene: TRBV6-5

CDR3 protein: CAISLDLGYNEQFF
CDR3 DNA: TGTGCCATCAGTTTGGACCTTGGGTACAATGAGCAGTTCTTC
D gene: -
J gene: TRBJ2-1
clone size: -
V gene: TRBV10-3

CDR3 protein: CASSPRQYQETQYF
CDR3 DNA: TGCGCCAGCAGCCCTCGACAGTACCAAGAGACCCAGTACTTC
D gene: -
J gene: TRBJ2-5
clone size: -
V gene: TRBV5-1

CDR3 protein: CAWRGGGTDTQYF
CDR3 DNA: TGTGCCTGGAGAGGGGGGGGAACAGATACGCAGTATTTT
D gene: -
J gene: TRBJ2-3
clone size: once
V gene: TRBV30

CDR3 protein: CATRDREFTGELFF
CDR3 DNA: TGTGCCACGCGGGACAGGGAATTTACCGGGGAGCTGTTTTTT
D gene: TRBD1
J gene: TRBJ2-2
clone size: -
V gene: TRBV6-6

CDR3 protein: CASSLGGANTGELFF
CDR3 DNA: TGTGCCAGCAGCTTAGGCGGAGCGAACACCGGGGAGCTGTTTTTT
D gene: -
J gene: TRBJ2-2
clone size: -
V gene: TRBV7-8

CDR3 protein: CASSSDLTSGRSNEQFF
CDR3 DNA: TGTGCCAGCAGCTCCGACCTAACTAGCGGGAGGAGTAATGAGCAGTTCTTC
D gene: TRBD2
J gene: TRBJ2-1
clone size: -
V gene: TRBV11-2

CDR3 protein: CASSLSWDKPYEQYF
CDR3 DNA: TGTGCCAGCAGCTTGAGTTGGGACAAACCCTACGAGCAGTACTTC
D gene: -
J gene: TRBJ2-7
clone size: -
V gene: TRBV5-6

CDR3 protein: CASSFDERELFF
CDR3 DNA: TGTGCCAGCAGCTTCGACGAAAGGGAACTGTTTTTT
D gene: -
J gene: TRBJ1-4
clone size: once
V gene: TRBV5-4

CDR3 protein: CASSRKGLAGSYNEQFF
CDR3 DNA: TGTGCCAGCAGCCGAAAAGGACTAGCGGGATCCTACAATGAGCAGTTCTTC
D gene: TRBD2
J gene: TRBJ2-1
clone size: few
V gene: TRBV7-2

CDR3 protein: CASGLGSAGNTIYF
CDR3 DNA: TGTGCTAGTGGTTTAGGGAGTGCCGGAAACACCATATATTTT
D gene: -
J gene: TRBJ1-3
clone size: -
V gene: TRBV12-5